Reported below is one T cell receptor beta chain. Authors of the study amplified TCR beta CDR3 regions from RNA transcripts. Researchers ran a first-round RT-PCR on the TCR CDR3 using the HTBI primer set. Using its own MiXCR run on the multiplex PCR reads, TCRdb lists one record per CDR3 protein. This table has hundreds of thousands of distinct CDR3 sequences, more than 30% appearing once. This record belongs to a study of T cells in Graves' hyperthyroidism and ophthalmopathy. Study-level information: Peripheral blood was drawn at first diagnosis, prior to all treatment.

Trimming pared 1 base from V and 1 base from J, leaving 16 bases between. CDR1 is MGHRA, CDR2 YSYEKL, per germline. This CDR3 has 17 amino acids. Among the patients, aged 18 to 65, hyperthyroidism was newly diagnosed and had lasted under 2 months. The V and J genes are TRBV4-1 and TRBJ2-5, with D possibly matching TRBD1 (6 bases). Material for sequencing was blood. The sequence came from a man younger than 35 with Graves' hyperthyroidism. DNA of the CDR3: TGCGCCAGCAGCCAAGTCATCCAGGGGATCGGCCAAGAGACCCAGTACTTC. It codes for CASSQVIQGIGQETQYF.